This section outlines one T cell receptor (beta chain) sequence together with its context. What it recognizes is unknown. Regarding treatment: roughly 10-day PBMC culture with coronavirus spike peptide pools or control peptides (ViraFEST assay). Cultured CD4+ T cell DNA underwent sequencing with the Oncomine TCR Beta short-read assay. A single record per CDR3 protein comes from TCRdb applying MiXCR to the PCR reads. The table records some 17,000 distinct CDR3 sequences, roughly three fifths of them present only once. The data are from a study of vaccination and CD4 T cells after COVID-19. Per the germline V gene, CDR1 is MNHEY and CDR2 is SVGEGT. This CDR3 has 16 amino acids. Trimming pared 0 bases from V and 2 bases from J, leaving 8 bases between.

The sequence was obtained from a human donor who had recovered from COVID-19. The sample in question was CD4+ T cells from blood, cultured in vitro, obtained after SARS-CoV-2 vaccination. The chain combines TRBV6-2 or TRBV6-3 with TRBJ2-6; D is possibly TRBD1 (6 bases). The CDR3 DNA is TGTGCCAGCAGTTACTCAGCAGGGGCTGGGGCCAACGTCCTGACTTTC. It codes for CASSYSAGAGANVLTF.